Following are 14 T cell receptor beta chains from one sample sequenced in a study of tumor-infiltrating lymphocytes in primary liver carcinoma. The roughly 17-32 mg bulk tissue piece was not sorted before simultaneous RNA and DNA extraction. TCR beta cDNA was made from 400 to 500 ng total RNA with a constant-region primer. Slightly modified ARM-PCR served as the procedure for the TCR beta libraries. These libraries came from three rounds of nested multiplex PCR. The study ran its first two PCR rounds for 9 to 10 cycles each, using TRBV1-TRBV30 forward primers and a C-beta reverse primer. Each CDR3 protein gets one entry after TCRdb re-called the multiplex PCR reads with MiXCR. The sample shows about 99,000 distinct CDR3 sequences, about three quarters of them seen only once. Sequenced input: liver tumor tissue from sampling region 5. Sample subset: tumor region T5, tumor centre. The receptor set was obtained from a woman aged 60-70 years with primary liver carcinoma and hepatitis B virus infection.

This clonotype appeared many times. This rearrangement joins TRBV5-4 to TRBJ2-1; no clear D. Germline V gene data show CDR1 as SGHNT and CDR2 as YYREEE (reference sequence). V lost 0 bases to trimming and J lost 7 bases, with 8 bases between them. This CDR3 comprises 13 residues. The CDR3 DNA follows: TGTGCCAGCAGCTTGGATTTCTTGAATGAGCAGTTCTTC. This gives the protein CASSLDFLNEQFF.

As for this clonotype: Relative to the germline gene, one junction end is altered; a read error may explain this. V usage is TRBV11-2 and J usage is TRBJ1-3, with D perhaps TRBD1 (6 bases). Germline V CDR1 and CDR2: SGHAT, FQNNGV. This CDR3 is 19 amino acids long. The CDR3 loop reads CASSSRPDWGAYSGNIIYF. The CDR3 DNA follows: TGTGCCAGCAGCTCACGCCCGGACTGGGGGGCGTACTCTGGAAACATCATATATTTT.

This clonotype was observed a few times. Given a much more abundant clone one base away, this may be a read error. The V gene is TRBV5-4, the J gene TRBJ1-2; D uncertain. There are 13 residues in the CDR3. The germline V gene has CDR1 SGHNT and CDR2 YYREEE (reference sequence). Between the trimmed V and J ends, which lost 5 bases and 6 bases, there was a span of 14 bases. CDR3 loop: CASRWTSGNGYTF. In nucleotides, the CDR3 is TGTGCCAGCAGATGGACTTCGGGGAATGGCTACACCTTC.

Of note for this clonotype: A read error is possible here, since a much larger clone lies one base away. The rearrangement uses TRBV11-2 and TRBJ2-1; 14 positions agree with TRBD2. The length of the CDR3 is 16 residues. CDR1 and CDR2 from the germline V gene are SGHAT and FQNNGV. V lost 6 bases to trimming and J lost 8 bases; unmatched junction nucleotides: 9. CDR3 residues: CASRRLAGGPWDEQFF. As DNA, the CDR3 is TGTGCCAGCAGGAGACTAGCGGGAGGGCCGTGGGATGAGCAGTTCTTC.

Many counts were recorded for this clonotype. The chain joins TRBV7-9 to TRBJ1-1, with a tentative D call TRBD1 (6 bases). V was cut by 1 base and J by 1 base, with 10 bases left in between. Germline CDR1 and CDR2: SEHNR and FQNEAQ (reference sequence). The CDR3 is 15 residues long. The CDR3 is CASSLGPTGNTEAFF. The CDR3 nucleotides are TGTGCCAGCAGCTTAGGTCCGACAGGGAACACTGAAGCTTTCTTT.

This clonotype was seen ten or more times. The J gene is TRBJ1-6, the V gene TRBV4-1, with D unresolved. The V end was cut by 1 base, the J end by 6 bases, with 7 bases between. This CDR3 has 14 amino acids. In germline, CDR1 is MGHRA, CDR2 YSYEKL. The CDR3 loop is CASSQGRPNSPLHF. The CDR3 bases are TGCGCCAGCAGCCAAGGCCGACCTAATTCACCCCTCCACTTT.

To note about this clonotype: This may come from a read error, since a much larger clone is one base off. The gene calls are TRBV6-5 and TRBJ2-5; perhaps D is TRBD1 or TRBD2 (5 bases each). CDR1 MNHEY and CDR2 SVGAGI come from the germline V gene. The CDR3 is 14 residues long. The CDR3 spells CASNYPGAGKTQYF. The CDR3 DNA sequence: TGTGCCAGCAATTACCCCGGGGCCGGAAAGACCCAGTACTTC.

As concerns this clonotype: This may come from a read error, since a much larger clone is one base off. The chain combines TRBV20-1 with TRBJ1-6; TRBD1 agrees at 8 bases. The germline CDR1 and CDR2 sequences are DFQATT and SNEGSKA (reference sequence). The CDR3 totals 14 residues. With V trimmed by 5 bases and J by 9 bases, 9 bases remained unmatched. The CDR3 DNA is TGCAGTGCTTCGTCAGGGGGCGATAGTTCACCCCTCCACTTT. Its translation is CSASSGGDSSPLHF.

The chain joins TRBV28 to TRBJ2-7, with D possibly being TRBD1 (6 bases). Germline V gene sequence: CDR1 MDHEN, CDR2 SYDVKM. Deletions cut 6 bases from V and 1 base from J, with 19 bases between. The CDR3 contains 16 residues. The CDR3 protein is CASSPPRGQGSYEQYF. The CDR3 bases are TGTGCCAGCAGCCCCCCCAGGGGCCAGGGATCCTACGAGCAGTACTTC.

The gene calls are TRBV30 and TRBJ2-2; D possibly uses TRBD1 or TRBD2 (5 bases each). The V end lost 0 bases, the J end lost 0 bases, and 29 bases lay between the germline ends. Germline values: CDR1 GTSNPN, CDR2 SVGIG (reference sequence). The CDR3 has 22 amino acids. In DNA form, the CDR3 reads TGTGCCTGGAGTGTAAAAGGGATCCCGGGACGCCCCCCTGGGGCGAACACCGGGGAGCTGTTTTTT. Amino acid sequence: CAWSVKGIPGRPPGANTGELFF.

In its sample, this clonotype was seen many times. V and J are TRBV4-1 and TRBJ1-5, with a weak D call TRBD1 (5 bases). Trimming took 4 bases from V and 8 from J, leaving 12 bases between them. The V gene's germline CDR1 is MGHRA and CDR2 YSYEKL. The CDR3 is 13 residues long. CDR3 sequence: CASSRQGGEPQHF. The CDR3 bases are TGCGCCAGCAGCCGCCAGGGAGGGGAGCCCCAGCATTTT.

The V and J genes are TRBV29-1 and TRBJ1-1; possibly TRBD1 for D (5 bases). The CDR3 has 12 amino acids. Germline CDR1 SQVTM, CDR2 ANQGSEA. The CDR3 nucleotides read TGCGGCGCTGGGGGGGGGACCACTGAAGCTTTCTTT. It translates to CGAGGGTTEAFF.

The genes are TRBV29-1 and TRBJ1-2; 9 bases line up with TRBD1. This CDR3 is 14 amino acids long. Germline values: CDR1 SQVTM, CDR2 ANQGSEA. Trimming at V came to 4 bases and at J to 10 bases, leaving 13 bases not matched to a gene. CDR3 DNA: TGCAGCGTTGCACAGGGGGCAATATCTAACGACTACACCTTC. Encoded protein: CSVAQGAISNDYTF.

The chain combines TRBV7-9 with TRBJ1-1; TRBD1 is a possible D gene (5 bases). The CDR3 covers 13 residues. Trimming stripped 3 bases from V and 5 bases from J, with 10 bases between. Germline CDR1 reads SEHNR; CDR2 reads FQNEAQ (reference sequence). CDR3 coding DNA: TGTGCCAGCAGCTTTATCCAGGGAACTGAAGCTTTCTTT. This sequence encodes CASSFIQGTEAFF.